This is a list of T cell receptor beta chains from one sample in a study of yellow fever vaccine responses in identical twins. TCRdb reprocessed the RT-PCR reads via MiXCR and lists one record per CDR3 protein. The sample contains about 17,000 distinct CDR3 sequences, less than 75% of which appear only once. The sample here was T cells from blood (PBMCs), unsorted or a sorted subset (not recorded which), taken before or after yellow fever vaccination (not recorded which). All receptors derive from a woman between 18 and 30 years old who received the yellow fever vaccine. Each CDR3 is given with its conserved first and last residue. A D gene is named only where the DNA matches it firmly. Only part of the rows carry a size: once, few, many, or a class if the clone is expanded.

DNA,CDR3,J,size,D,V
TGCGCCACCACGACAGAGAGCACAGATACGCAGTATTTT,CATTTESTDTQYF,TRBJ2-3,-,-,TRBV23-1
TGTGCCAGCAGTCTCATGGCGGGTGGCACTGAAGCTTTCTTT,CASSLMAGGTEAFF,TRBJ1-1,-,-,TRBV27
TGTGCCACCAGCAGGATCCCCAGGACAGGGCCCACCGGGGAGCTGTTTTTT,CATSRIPRTGPTGELFF,TRBJ2-2,few,TRBD1,TRBV15
TGTGCCAGCAGCAAAGGGCAGACGGTTGAGACCCAGTACTTC,CASSKGQTVETQYF,TRBJ2-5,-,-,TRBV28
TGCAGTGCTAGAGTCCCGGGGGGGAATGAGCAGTTCTTC,CSARVPGGNEQFF,TRBJ2-1,-,TRBD2,TRBV20-1
TGTGCCAGCTCACCGTTCGGGCAAAACACTGAAGCTTTCTTT,CASSPFGQNTEAFF,TRBJ1-1,-,-,TRBV18
TGTGCCAGCAGCCCCAGGGACAGGGGGAATGAAAAACTGTTTTTT,CASSPRDRGNEKLFF,TRBJ1-4,once,TRBD1,TRBV11-1
TGTGCCAGTACCCCCTTCGGGGGAGATACGCAGTATTTT,CASTPFGGDTQYF,TRBJ2-3,-,-,TRBV19
TGTGCCAGCACCAGGACAGTCAATCAGCCCCAGCATTTT,CASTRTVNQPQHF,TRBJ1-5,-,-,TRBV6-1
TGTGCCAGCAGCTTCACAGGGCGGACAAACACCATATATTTT,CASSFTGRTNTIYF,TRBJ1-3,-,-,TRBV5-5
TGTGCCAGCAGTCCTACCCCTGACCCCTATGGCTACACCTTC,CASSPTPDPYGYTF,TRBJ1-2,-,-,TRBV7-6
TGTGCCAGCAGCTTAGCTACGGGGCCCGCCTCTGTCGAGCAGTACTTC,CASSLATGPASVEQYF,TRBJ2-7,once,-,TRBV7-9
TGTGCCAGCAGCTACTCGCGGGAGCTGTTTTTT,CASSYSRELFF,TRBJ2-2,-,-,TRBV11-1
TGTGCCAGCGCCAAACTCAAACGGAACAGCCCCGGGGAGCAGTTCTTC,CASAKLKRNSPGEQFF,TRBJ2-1,-,-,TRBV11-3
TGTGCCAGCAGCCAAGATCTTCCGGGGAATCAGCCCCAGCATTTT,CASSQDLPGNQPQHF,TRBJ1-5,few,-,TRBV3-1
TGTGCCAGCAGCCTAAGGGAGGGTCAGCCCCAGCATTTT,CASSLREGQPQHF,TRBJ1-5,-,-,TRBV11-1
TGCAGCGTTGATCTCATGGGCACTGAAGCTTTCTTT,CSVDLMGTEAFF,TRBJ1-1,few,-,TRBV29-1
TGTGCCAGCAGCCATGACTCAGGGAGCTCCTATAATTCACCCCTCCACTTT,CASSHDSGSSYNSPLHF,TRBJ1-6,-,-,TRBV14
TGCAGCGTTGTGGAGACGATGGGGGATACGCAGTATTTT,CSVVETMGDTQYF,TRBJ2-3,-,-,TRBV29-1